This T cell receptor (beta chain) derives from a study of T cells after posttransplantation cyclophosphamide (dated by TCRdb to 2015 to 2016). With respect to the entire study: Using TRB sequencing, the study followed how the T cell repertoire reconstituted after myeloablative bone marrow transplantation in which posttransplantation cyclophosphamide served as GVHD prophylaxis. Blood from all 34 PTCy patients who had 1-year posttransplant specimens underwent TRB sequencing. Public TRB sequences were searched against a database of over 3,600 sequences associated with responses to pathogens, tumor antigens, self-antigens and alloantigens. Antigen receptor sequencing was done on samples from around 32 PTCy-treated patients and from about 17 related bone marrow donors of those patients. Up to roughly 3 additional blood samples from 2 to 5.2 years after transplant were also TRB-sequenced in 3 patients, as was pretransplant blood from several patients. Because TRA and TRB clonality correlated tightly in fewer than ten samples, later TCR analyses were limited to TRB. Here is what the overall study found, with its caveats: Donor-recipient similarity was low at 1-2 months but rose over the first year, and later blood repertoires were often dominated by donor CD8+ memory clones. Across approximately 45 patients, TRB clonality was highly associated with recipient CMV seropositivity and CMV reactivation, and PTCy diversity was similar to diversity in CNI/methotrexate controls. The TRB repertoires of T cells infiltrating skin or GI tract showed only limited overlap with the TRB repertoires of T cells in blood.

Peripheral blood samples were provided by related bone marrow donors on the day of marrow donation. Mononuclear cells from peripheral blood and bone marrow were separated by Ficoll-Hypaque density centrifugation and then cryopreserved. CD4+ and CD8+ T cells, including naive and memory subsets, were sorted by FACS using a FACSAria II. CDR1 and CDR2 were assigned from the germline V gene (reference sequence) as DFQATT and SNEGSKA. There are 11 amino acids in the CDR3, from cysteine to phenylalanine inclusive. Only the CDR3 region is kept as DNA, spanning 33 bases read in frame from base 1. V loses 5 bases at its end and J loses 7 bases; junction bases beyond the gene matches: 1. About this clone: Which antigen it targets is not known. Within one base of it there is no much larger clone, and no base qualities were kept.

TRB sequencing used genomic DNA with the immunoSEQ assay at survey resolution or the hsTCRB kit. As for how the authors treated the data: The immunoSEQ software handled initial read processing, and the LymphoSeq R package was used for repertoire analyses. Clonality was computed as 1 minus normalized Shannon entropy, and a Gini coefficient was also calculated for each TRB dataset. To infer phenotypes in unsorted samples, TRB sequences from sorted subsets of the recipient or donor were mapped onto the unsorted samples of the same recipient. The clones in this table, taken by TCRdb from immuneACCESS, are in-frame only. Not every clone is retained; where verified, under half of the shortfall comes from an unresolved V gene, and the cause of the rest is unknown. The V and J calls and clone size come from that table; D and trimming were worked out from the DNA. For this sample there are roughly 18,000 clones; around four fifths appear just once. Clones ranked in the top ten supply about 8.6% of the sample.

The V and J segments used are TRBV20-1 and TRBJ1-4, and 7 bases in between align with TRBD1. The source of this sequence is a man between 25 and 39 years old in good health and a related stem cell transplant donor. The specimen was memory CD4+ T cells sorted from blood. The DNA sequence is as follows: TGCAGTGCTCAGGGGGTTGAAAAACTGTTTTTT. Its translation reads: CSAQGVEKLFF.